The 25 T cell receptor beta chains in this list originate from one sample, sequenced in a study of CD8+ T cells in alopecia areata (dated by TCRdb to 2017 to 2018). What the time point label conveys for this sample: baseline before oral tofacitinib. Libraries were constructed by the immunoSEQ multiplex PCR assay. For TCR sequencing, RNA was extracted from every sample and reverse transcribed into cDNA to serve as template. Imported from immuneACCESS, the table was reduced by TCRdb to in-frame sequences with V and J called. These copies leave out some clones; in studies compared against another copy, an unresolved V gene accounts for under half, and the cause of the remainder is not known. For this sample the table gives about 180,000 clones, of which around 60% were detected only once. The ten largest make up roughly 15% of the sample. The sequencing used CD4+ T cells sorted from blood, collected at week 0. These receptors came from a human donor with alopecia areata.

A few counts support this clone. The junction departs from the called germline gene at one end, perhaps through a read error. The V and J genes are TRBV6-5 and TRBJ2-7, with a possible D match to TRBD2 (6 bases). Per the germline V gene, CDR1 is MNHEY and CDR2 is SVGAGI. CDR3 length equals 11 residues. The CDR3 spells CASSRDSLLSF. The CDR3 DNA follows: TGTGCCAGCAGCCGGGACTCCCTTCTCAGCTTC.

The DNA for the CDR3 is TGTGCCTGGAGTGTACCGGGGAGTAGTTCACCCCTCCACTTT. Translating gives CAWSVPGSSSPLHF. This chain connects TRBV30 to TRBJ1-6; D not resolved. There are 14 residues in the CDR3. V lost 0 bases to trimming and J lost 9 bases, with 12 bases between them. From germline, CDR1 is GTSNPN and CDR2 SVGIG (reference sequence).

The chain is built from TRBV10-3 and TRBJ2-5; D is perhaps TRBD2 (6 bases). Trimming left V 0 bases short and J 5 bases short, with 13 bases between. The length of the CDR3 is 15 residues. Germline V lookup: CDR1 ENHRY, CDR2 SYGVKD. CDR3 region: CAISESSGAGETQYF. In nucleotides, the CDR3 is TGTGCCATCAGTGAGTCGAGCGGCGCGGGGGAGACCCAGTACTTC.

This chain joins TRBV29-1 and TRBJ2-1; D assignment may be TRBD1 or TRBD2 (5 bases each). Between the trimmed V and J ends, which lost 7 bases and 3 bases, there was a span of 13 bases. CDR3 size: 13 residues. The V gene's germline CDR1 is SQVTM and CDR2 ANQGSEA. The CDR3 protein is CSGRVGDYNEQFF. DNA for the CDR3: TGCAGCGGCAGGGTGGGGGACTACAATGAGCAGTTCTTC.

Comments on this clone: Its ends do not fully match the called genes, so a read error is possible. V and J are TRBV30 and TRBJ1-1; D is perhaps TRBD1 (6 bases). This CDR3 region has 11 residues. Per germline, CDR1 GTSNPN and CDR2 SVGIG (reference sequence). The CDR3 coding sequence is TGTGCCTGGAGTGGCCACAGGGAGGAGCTTTTT. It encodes CAWSGHREELF.

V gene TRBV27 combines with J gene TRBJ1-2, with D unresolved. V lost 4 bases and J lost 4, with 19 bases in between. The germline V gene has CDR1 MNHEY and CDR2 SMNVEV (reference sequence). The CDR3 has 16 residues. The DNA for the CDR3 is TGTGCCAGCAGTTCCTCACTTGCAATCCTCCCCTATGGCTACACCTTC. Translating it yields CASSSSLAILPYGYTF.

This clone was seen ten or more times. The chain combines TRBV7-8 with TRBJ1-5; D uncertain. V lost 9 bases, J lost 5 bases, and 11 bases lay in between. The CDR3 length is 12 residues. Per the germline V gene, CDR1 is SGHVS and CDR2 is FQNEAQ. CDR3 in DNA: TGTGCCAGTGGGTCCAGGCATCAGCCCCAGCATTTT. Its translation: CASGSRHQPQHF.

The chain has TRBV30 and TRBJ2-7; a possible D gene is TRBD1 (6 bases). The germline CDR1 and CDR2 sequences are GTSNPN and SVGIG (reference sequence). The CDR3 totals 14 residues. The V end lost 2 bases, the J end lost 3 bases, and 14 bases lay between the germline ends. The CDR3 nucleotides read TGTGCCTGGAGTATAGGGGGAAACATCTACGAGCAGTACTTC. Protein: CAWSIGGNIYEQYF. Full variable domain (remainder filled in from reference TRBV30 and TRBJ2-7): SQTIHQWPATLVQPVGSPLSLECTVEGTSNPNLYWYRQAAGRGLQLLFYSVGIGQISSEVPQNLSASRPQDRQFILSSKKLLLSDSGFYLCAWSIGGNIYEQYFGPGTRLTVT.

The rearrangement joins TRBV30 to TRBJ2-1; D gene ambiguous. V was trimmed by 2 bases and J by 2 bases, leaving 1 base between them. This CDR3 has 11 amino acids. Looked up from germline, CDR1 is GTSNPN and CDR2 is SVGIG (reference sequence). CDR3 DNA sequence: TGTGCCTGGAGTCCCTACAATGAGCAGTTCTTC. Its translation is CAWSPYNEQFF. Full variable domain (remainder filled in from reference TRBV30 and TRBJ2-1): SQTIHQWPATLVQPVGSPLSLECTVEGTSNPNLYWYRQAAGRGLQLLFYSVGIGQISSEVPQNLSASRPQDRQFILSSKKLLLSDSGFYLCAWSPYNEQFFGPGTRLTVL.

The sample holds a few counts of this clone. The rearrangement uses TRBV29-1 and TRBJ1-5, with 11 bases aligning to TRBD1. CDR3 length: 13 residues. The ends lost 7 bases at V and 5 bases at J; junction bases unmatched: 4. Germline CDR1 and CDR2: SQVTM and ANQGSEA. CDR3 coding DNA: TGCAGCGGGGGACAGGGGGTCGATCAGCCCCAGCATTTT. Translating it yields CSGGQGVDQPQHF.

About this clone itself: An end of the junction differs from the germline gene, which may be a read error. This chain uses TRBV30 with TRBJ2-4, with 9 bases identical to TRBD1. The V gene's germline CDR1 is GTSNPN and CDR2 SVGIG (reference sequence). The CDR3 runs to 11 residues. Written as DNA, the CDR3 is TGTGCCTGGAGACGGACAGGGGCCCTGGACTTC. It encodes CAWRRTGALDF.

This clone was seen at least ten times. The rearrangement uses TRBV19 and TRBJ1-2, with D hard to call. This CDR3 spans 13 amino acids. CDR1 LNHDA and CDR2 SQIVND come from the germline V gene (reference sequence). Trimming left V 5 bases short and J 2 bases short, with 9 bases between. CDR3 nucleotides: TGTGCCAGTAGTCTGGTCGAAAACTATGGCTACACCTTC. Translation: CASSLVENYGYTF.

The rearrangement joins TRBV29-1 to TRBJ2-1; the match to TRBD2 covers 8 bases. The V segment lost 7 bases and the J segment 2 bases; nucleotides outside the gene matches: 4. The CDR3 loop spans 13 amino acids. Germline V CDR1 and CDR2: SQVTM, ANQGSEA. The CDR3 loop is CSAGGVPYNEQFF. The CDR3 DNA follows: TGCAGCGCCGGGGGGGTTCCCTACAATGAGCAGTTCTTC.

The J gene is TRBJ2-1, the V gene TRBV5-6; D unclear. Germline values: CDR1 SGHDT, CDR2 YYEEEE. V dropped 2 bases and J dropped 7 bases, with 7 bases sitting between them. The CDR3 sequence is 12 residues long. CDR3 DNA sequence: TGTGCCAGCAGCTTAACGATGAATGAGCAGTTCTTC. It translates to CASSLTMNEQFF.

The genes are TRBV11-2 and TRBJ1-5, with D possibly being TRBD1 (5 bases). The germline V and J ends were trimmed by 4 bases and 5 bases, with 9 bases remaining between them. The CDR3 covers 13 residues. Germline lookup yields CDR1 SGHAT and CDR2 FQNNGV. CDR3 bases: TGTGCCAGCAGCTCGCAACAGGATCAGCCCCAGCATTTT. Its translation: CASSSQQDQPQHF. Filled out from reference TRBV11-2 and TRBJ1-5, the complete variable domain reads EAGVAQSPRYKIIEKRQSVAFWCNPISGHATLYWYQQILGQGPKLLIQFQNNGVVDDSQLPKDRFSAERLKGVDSTLKIQPAKLEDSAVYLCASSSQQDQPQHFGDGTRLSIL.

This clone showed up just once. In nucleotides, the CDR3 is TGTGCCAGCTCACCAGAGGACTTCTTACTCACTGAAGCTTTCTTT. Protein sequence: CASSPEDFLLTEAFF. The genes are TRBV18 and TRBJ1-1; D gene ambiguous. This CDR3 contains 15 residues. The germline CDR1 and CDR2 sequences are KGHSH and LQKENI. Trimming removed 2 bases at V and 4 bases at J, with 14 bases between.

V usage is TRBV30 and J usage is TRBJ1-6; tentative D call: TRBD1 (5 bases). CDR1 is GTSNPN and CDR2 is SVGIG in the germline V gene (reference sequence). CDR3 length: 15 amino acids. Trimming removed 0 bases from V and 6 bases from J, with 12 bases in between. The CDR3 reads CAWSVGRGGNSPLHF. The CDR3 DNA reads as TGTGCCTGGAGTGTAGGCCGCGGGGGTAATTCACCCCTCCACTTT.

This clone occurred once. The CDR3 sequence: CSVAEGDQPQHF. CDR3 coding DNA: TGCAGCGTTGCGGAGGGGGATCAGCCCCAGCATTTT. The chain joins TRBV29-1 to TRBJ1-5, with a possible D match to TRBD1 (6 bases). Germline CDR1 reads SQVTM; CDR2 reads ANQGSEA. V lost 4 bases, J lost 5 bases, and 9 bases lay in between. CDR3 size: 12 residues.

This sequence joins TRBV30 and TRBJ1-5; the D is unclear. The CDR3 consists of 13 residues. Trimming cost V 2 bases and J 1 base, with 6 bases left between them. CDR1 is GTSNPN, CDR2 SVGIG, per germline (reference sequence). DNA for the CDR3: TGTGCCTGGAGTTTGTCAAGCAATCAGCCCCAGCATTTT. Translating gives CAWSLSSNQPQHF.

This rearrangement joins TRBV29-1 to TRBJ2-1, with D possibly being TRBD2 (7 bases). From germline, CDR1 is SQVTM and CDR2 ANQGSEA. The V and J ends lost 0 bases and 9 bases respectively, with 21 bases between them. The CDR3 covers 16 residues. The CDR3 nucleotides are TGCAGCGTTGAAGATCTGAGGGGGGGCGCCGAAGGTGAGCAGTTCTTC. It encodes CSVEDLRGGAEGEQFF.

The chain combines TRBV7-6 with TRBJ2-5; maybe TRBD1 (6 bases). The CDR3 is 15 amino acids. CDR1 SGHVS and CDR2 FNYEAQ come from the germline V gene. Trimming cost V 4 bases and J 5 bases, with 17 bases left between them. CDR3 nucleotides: TGTGCCAGCAGCTCCAATCGCGAAAGGGGGGAGACCCAGTACTTC. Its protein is CASSSNRERGETQYF.

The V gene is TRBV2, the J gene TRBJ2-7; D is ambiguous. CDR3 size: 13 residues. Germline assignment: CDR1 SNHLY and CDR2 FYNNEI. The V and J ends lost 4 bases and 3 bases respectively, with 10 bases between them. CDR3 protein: CASSVEKNYEQYF. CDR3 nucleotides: TGTGCCAGCAGTGTAGAAAAGAACTACGAGCAGTACTTC.

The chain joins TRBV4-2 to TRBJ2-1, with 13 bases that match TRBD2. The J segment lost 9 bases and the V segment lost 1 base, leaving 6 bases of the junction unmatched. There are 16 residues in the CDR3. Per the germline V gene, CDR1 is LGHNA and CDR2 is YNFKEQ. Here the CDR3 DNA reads TGTGCCAGCAGCCAAGCGACTAGCGGGGGGCCACGTGAGCAGTTCTTC. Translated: CASSQATSGGPREQFF.

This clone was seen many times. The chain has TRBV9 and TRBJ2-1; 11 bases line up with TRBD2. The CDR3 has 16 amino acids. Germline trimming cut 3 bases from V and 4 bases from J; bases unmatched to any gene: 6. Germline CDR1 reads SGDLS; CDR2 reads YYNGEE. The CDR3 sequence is CASSDKLAGAYNEQFF. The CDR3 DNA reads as TGTGCCAGCAGCGACAAACTAGCGGGGGCATACAATGAGCAGTTCTTC.

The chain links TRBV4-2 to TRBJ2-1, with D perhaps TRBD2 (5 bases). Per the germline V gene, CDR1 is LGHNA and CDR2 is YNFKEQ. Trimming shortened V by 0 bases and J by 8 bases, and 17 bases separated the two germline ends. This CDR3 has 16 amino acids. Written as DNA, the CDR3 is TGTGCCAGCAGCCAAGATACGGGGATTGGGTTCGATGAGCAGTTCTTC. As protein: CASSQDTGIGFDEQFF.